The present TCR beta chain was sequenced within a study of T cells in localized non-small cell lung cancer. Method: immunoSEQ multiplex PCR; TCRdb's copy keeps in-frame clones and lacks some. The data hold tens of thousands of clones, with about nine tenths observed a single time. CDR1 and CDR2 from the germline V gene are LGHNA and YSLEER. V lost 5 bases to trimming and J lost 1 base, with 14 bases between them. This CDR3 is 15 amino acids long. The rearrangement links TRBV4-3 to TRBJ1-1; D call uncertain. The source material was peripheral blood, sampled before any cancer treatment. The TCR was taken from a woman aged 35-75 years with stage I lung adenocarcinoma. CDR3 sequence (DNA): TGCGCCAGCAGCAAAGTCCATAGGGAGAACACTGAAGCTTTCTTT. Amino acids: CASSKVHRENTEAFF.